This T cell receptor (beta chain) comes out of a study of blood T cell repertoires in COVID-19. Turning to the study itself: Specimens from acute and convalescent COVID-19 originated in the United States, Italy and Spain.

Study processing details: Nucleated cell counts were estimated from reference gene primer amplification. TCRdb's copy holds only in-frame clones and misses some; the assay was immunoSEQ multiplex PCR. The DNA gave D and trimming, while V, J and clone size come from that table. The repertoire holds more than 100,000 clones, with almost 85% as singletons. In germline, CDR1 is SGHTA, CDR2 FQGTGA. Germline trimming cut 2 bases from V and 8 bases from J; bases unmatched to any gene: 4. There are 13 residues in the CDR3. Sequenced input: peripheral blood. This clonotype was obtained from a man in his sixties with acute or convalescent COVID-19. This chain links TRBV7-3 with TRBJ2-3; 7 nucleotides match TRBD2. The CDR3 DNA sequence: TGTGCCAGCAGCTTACGGGGAGGGGTTACGCAGTATTTT. Its translation: CASSLRGGVTQYF. The whole variable domain, remainder taken from reference TRBV7-3 and TRBJ2-3, is GAGVSQTPSNKVTEKGKYVELRCDPISGHTALYWYRQSLGQGPEFLIYFQGTGAADDSGLPNDRFFAVRPEGSVSTLKIQRTERGDSAVYLCASSLRGGVTQYFGPGTRLTVL.